The clone carrying this T cell receptor (beta chain) appeared a few times. Its antigen is still unknown. The sample originates from a study of vaccination and CD4 T cells after COVID-19. Sequenced with the Oncomine TCR Beta short-read assay was DNA taken from cultured CD4+ T cells. The template was genomic DNA from cultured CD4+ T cells. MiXCR was run by TCRdb on the PCR reads, yielding one entry per CDR3 protein. The table lists 10,000 to 15,000 distinct CDR3 sequences, roughly 48% of them singletons. The CDR3 covers 15 residues. CDR1 and CDR2 from the germline V gene are SGHVS and FNYEAQ. V was clipped by 5 bases and J by 2 bases, with 16 bases between them. Treatment described: roughly ten-day PBMC culture with coronavirus spike peptide pools or control peptides (ViraFEST assay). For ViraFEST, peptide pools expanded antigen-specific T cells, after which the TCRs were sequenced.

The TCR sequence derives from a human donor who had recovered from COVID-19. Sequencing input: CD4+ T cells from blood, cultured in vitro. V is TRBV7-6 and J is TRBJ2-7, with D possibly called TRBD1 or TRBD2 (5 bases each). The CDR3 nucleotides are TGTGCCAGCAGCCCACTGAGCCGGGGCGCCTACGAGCAGTACTTC. Protein product: CASSPLSRGAYEQYF.